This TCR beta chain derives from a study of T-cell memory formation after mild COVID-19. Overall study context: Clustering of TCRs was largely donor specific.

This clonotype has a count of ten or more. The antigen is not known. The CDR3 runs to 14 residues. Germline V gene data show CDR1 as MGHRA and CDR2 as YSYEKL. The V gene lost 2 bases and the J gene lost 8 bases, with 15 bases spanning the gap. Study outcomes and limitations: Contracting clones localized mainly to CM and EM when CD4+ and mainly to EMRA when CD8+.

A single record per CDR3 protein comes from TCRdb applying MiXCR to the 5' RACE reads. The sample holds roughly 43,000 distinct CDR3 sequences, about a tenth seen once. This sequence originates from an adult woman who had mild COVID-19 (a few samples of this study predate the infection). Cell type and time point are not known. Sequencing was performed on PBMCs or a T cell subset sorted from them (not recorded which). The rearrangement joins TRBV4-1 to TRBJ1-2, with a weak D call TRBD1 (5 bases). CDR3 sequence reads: CASSQPGKGGGYTF. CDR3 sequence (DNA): TGCGCCAGCAGCCAACCAGGGAAGGGAGGGGGCTACACCTTC.